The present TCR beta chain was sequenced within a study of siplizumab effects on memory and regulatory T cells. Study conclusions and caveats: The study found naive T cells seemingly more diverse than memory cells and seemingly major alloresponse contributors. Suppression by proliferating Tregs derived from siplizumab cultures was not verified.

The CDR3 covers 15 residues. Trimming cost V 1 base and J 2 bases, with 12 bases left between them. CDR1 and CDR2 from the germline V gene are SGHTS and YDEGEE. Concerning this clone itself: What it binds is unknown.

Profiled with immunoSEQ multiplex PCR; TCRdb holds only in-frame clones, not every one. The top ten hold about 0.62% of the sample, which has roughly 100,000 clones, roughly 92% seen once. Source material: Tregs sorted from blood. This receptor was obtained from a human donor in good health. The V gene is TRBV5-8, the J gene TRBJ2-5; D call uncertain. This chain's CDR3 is CASSLPTTRQETQYF. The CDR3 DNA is TGTGCCAGCAGCTTGCCAACGACACGGCAAGAGACCCAGTACTTC.